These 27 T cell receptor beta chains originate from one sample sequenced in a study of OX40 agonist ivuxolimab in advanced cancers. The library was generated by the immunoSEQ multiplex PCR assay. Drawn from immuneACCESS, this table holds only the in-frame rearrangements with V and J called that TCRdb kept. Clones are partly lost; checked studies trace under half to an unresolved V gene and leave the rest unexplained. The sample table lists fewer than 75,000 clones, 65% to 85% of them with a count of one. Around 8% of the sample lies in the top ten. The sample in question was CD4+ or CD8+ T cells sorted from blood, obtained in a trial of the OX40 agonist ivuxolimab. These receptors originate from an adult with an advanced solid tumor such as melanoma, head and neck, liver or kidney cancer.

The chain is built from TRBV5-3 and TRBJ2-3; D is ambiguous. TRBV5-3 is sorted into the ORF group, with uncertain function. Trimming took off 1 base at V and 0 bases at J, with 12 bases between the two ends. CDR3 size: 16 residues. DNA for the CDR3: TGTGCCAGAAGCTTGTACGGAGCAGCGAGCACAGATACGCAGTATTTT. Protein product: CARSLYGAASTDTQYF.

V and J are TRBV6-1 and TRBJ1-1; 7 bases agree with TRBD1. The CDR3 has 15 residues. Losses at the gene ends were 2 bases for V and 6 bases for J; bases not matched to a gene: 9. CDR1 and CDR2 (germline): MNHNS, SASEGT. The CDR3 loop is CASSETRQGIAEAFF. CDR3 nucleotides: TGTGCCAGCAGTGAAACTCGACAGGGAATCGCTGAAGCTTTCTTT.

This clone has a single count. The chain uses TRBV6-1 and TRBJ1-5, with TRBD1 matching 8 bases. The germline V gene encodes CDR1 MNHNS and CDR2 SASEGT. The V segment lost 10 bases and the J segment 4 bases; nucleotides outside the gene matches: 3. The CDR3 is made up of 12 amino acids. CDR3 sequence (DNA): TGTGCCACCACAGGGGGGAATCAGCCCCAGCATTTT. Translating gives CATTGGNQPQHF.

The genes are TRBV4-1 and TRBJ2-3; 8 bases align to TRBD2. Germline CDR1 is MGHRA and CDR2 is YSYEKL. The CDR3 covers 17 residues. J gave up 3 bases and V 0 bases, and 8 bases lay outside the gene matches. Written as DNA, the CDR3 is TGCGCCAGCAGCCAAGATCCGCGGGGGGCCGCGACAGATACGCAGTATTTT. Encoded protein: CASSQDPRGAATDTQYF.

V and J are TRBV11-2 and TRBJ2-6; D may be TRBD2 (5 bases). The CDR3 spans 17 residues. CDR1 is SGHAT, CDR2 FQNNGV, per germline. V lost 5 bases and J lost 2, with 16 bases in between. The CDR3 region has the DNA TGTGCCAGCAGCCCCTACGAGGGCTCCCCTGGGGCCAACGTCCTGACTTTC. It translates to CASSPYEGSPGANVLTF.

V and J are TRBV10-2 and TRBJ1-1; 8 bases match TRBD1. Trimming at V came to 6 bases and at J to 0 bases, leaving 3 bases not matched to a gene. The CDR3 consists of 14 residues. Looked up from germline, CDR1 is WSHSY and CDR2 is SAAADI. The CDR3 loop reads CASSGTGVNTEAFF. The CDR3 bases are TGCGCCAGCAGCGGGACAGGCGTGAACACTGAAGCTTTCTTT.

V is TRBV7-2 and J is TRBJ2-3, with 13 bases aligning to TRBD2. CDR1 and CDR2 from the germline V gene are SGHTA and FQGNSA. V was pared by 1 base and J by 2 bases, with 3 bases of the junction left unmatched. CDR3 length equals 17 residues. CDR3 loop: CASSLGTSGRVTDTQYF. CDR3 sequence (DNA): TGTGCCAGCAGCTTAGGGACTAGCGGGAGAGTCACAGATACGCAGTATTTT.

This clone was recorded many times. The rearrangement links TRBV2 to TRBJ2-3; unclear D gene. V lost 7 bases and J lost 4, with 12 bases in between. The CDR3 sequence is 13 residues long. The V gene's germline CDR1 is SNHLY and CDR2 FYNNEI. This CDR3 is CASTREGADTQYF. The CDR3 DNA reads TGTGCCAGCACGCGAGAAGGAGCAGATACGCAGTATTTT.

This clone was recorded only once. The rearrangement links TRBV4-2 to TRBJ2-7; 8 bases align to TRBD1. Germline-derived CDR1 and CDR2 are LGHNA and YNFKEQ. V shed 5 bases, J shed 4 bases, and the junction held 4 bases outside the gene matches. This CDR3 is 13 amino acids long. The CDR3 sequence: CASSLGQVYEQYF. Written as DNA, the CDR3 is TGTGCCAGCAGCTTGGGACAGGTTTACGAGCAGTACTTC.

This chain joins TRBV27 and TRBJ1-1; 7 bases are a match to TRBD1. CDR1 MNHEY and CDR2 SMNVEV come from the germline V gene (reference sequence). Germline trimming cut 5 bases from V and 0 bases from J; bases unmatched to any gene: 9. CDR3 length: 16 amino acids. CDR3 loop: CASSPLGTVMNTEAFF. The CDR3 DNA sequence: TGTGCCAGCAGTCCTCTAGGGACAGTCATGAACACTGAAGCTTTCTTT.

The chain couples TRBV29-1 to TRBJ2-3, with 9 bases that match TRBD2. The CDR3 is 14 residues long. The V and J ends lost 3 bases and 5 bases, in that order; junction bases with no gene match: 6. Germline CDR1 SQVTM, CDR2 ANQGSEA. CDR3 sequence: CSVESRRGGDTQYF. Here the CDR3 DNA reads TGCAGCGTTGAGTCAAGGCGGGGGGGAGATACGCAGTATTTT.

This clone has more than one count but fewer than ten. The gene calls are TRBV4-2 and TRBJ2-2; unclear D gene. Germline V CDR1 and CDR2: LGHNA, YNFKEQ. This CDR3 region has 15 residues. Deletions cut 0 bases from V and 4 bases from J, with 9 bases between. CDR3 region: CASSQDRHPTGELFF. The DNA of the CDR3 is TGTGCCAGCAGCCAAGATAGGCACCCCACCGGGGAGCTGTTTTTT.

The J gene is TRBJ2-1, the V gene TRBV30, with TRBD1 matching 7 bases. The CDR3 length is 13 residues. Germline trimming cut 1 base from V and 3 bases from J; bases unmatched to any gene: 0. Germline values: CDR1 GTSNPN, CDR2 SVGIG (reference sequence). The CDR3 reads CAWSGDSYNEQFF. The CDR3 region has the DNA TGTGCCTGGAGTGGGGACAGCTACAATGAGCAGTTCTTC.

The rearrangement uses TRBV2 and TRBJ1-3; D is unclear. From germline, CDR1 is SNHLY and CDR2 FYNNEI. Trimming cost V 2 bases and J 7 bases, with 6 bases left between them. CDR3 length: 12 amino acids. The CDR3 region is CASSEQVNTIYF. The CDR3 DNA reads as TGTGCCAGCAGTGAACAAGTGAACACCATATATTTT.

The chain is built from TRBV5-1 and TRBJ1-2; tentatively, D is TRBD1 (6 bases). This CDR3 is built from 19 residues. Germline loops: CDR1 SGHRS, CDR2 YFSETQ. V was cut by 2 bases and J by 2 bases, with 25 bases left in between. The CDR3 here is CASSLVTRMGGHRNYGYTF. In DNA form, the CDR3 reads TGCGCCAGCAGCTTAGTAACTCGAATGGGGGGACACAGGAACTATGGCTACACCTTC.

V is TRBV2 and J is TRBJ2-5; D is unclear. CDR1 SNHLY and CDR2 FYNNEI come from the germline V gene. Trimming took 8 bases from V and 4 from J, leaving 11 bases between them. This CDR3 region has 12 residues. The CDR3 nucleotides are TGTGCCAGCCGGTACAGTGGAGAGACCCAGTACTTC. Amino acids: CASRYSGETQYF.

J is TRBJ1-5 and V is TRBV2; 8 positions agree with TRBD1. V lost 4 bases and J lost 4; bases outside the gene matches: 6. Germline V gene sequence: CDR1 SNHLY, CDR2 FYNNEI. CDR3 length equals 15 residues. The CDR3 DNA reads TGTGCCAGCAGTGTATACGGACAGGGTAATCAGCCCCAGCATTTT. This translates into CASSVYGQGNQPQHF.

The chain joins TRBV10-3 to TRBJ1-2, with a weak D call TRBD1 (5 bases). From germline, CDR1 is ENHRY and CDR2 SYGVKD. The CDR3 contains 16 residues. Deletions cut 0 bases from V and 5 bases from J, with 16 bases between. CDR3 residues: CAISESVAGIRYGYTF. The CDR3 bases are TGTGCCATCAGTGAGTCGGTCGCAGGGATACGTTATGGCTACACCTTC.

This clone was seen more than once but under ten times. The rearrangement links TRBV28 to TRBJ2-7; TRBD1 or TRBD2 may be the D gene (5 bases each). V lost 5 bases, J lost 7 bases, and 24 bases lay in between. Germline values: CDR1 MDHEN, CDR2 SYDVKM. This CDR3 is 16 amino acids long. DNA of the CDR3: TGTGCCAGCAGTAACCTAGGGACGGGGCCTACGAAGGAGCAGTACTTC. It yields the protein CASSNLGTGPTKEQYF.

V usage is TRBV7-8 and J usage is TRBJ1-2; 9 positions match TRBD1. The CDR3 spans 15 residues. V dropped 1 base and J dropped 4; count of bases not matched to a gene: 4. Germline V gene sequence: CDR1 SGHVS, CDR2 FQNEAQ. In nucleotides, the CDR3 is TGTGCCAGCAGCTTAGGACAACAGGGGGCCTATGGCTACACCTTC. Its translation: CASSLGQQGAYGYTF.

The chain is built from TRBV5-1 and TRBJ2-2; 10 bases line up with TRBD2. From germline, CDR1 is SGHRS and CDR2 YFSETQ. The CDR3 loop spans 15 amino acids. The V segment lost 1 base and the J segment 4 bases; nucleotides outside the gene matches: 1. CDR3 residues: CASSLSGGATGELFF. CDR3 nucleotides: TGCGCCAGCAGCTTGAGCGGGGGGGCCACCGGGGAGCTGTTTTTT. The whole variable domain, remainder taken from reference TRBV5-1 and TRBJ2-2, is KAGVTQTPRYLIKTRGQQVTLSCSPISGHRSVSWYQQTPGQGLQFLFEYFSETQRNKGNFPGRFSGRQFSNSRSEMNVSTLELGDSALYLCASSLSGGATGELFFGEGSRLTVL.

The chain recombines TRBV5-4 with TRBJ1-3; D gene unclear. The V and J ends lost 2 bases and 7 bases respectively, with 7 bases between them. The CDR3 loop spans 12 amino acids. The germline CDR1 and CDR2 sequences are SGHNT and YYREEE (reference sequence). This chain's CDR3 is CASSFGRNTIYF. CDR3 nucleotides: TGTGCCAGCAGCTTTGGACGGAACACCATATATTTT.

CDR3 nucleotides: TGCGCCAGCAGCCCTCAGTTTACAGGGACTAACTATGGCTACACCTTC. Translated, it gives CASSPQFTGTNYGYTF. The rearrangement joins TRBV5-1 to TRBJ1-2; TRBD1 might be the D (6 bases). Germline V CDR1 and CDR2: SGHRS, YFSETQ. There are 16 residues in the CDR3. The V gene lost 4 bases and the J gene lost 0 bases, with 16 bases spanning the gap.

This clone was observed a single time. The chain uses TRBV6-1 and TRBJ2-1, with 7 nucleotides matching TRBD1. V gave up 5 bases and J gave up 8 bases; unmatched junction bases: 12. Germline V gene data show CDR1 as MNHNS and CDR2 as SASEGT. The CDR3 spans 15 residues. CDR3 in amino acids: CASSRETGLLDEQFF. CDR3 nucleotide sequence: TGTGCCAGCAGTCGTGAGACAGGGTTGCTCGATGAGCAGTTCTTC.

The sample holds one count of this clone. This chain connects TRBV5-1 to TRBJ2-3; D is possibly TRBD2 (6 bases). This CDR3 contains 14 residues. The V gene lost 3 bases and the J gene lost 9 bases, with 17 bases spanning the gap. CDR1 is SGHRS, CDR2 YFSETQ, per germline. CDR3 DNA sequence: TGCGCCAGCAGCTGGGGGACTTCCGTCCCGACGCAGTATTTT. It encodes CASSWGTSVPTQYF.

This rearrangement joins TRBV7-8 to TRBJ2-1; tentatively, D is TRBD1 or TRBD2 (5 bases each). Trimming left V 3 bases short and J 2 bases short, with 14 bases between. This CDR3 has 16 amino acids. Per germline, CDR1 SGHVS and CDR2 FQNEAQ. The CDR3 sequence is CASSLLKVGAYNEQFF. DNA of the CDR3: TGTGCCAGCAGCTTGCTTAAAGTGGGGGCCTACAATGAGCAGTTCTTC.

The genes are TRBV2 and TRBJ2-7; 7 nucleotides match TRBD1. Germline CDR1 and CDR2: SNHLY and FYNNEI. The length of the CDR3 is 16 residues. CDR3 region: CASSEAQDRSYYAQYV. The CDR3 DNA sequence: TGTGCCAGCAGTGAAGCGCAGGACAGGAGTTACTACGCGCAGTACGTC.